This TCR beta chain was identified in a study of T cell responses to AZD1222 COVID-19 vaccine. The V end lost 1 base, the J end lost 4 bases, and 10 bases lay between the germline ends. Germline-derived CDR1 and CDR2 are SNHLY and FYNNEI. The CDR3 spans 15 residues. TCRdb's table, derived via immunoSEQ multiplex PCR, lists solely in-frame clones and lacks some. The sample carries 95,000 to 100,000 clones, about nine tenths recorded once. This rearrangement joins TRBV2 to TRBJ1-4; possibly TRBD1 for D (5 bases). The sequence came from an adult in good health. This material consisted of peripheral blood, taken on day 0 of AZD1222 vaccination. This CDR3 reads CASSEGGTINEKLFF. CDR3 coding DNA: TGTGCCAGCAGTGAAGGAGGGACGATTAATGAAAAACTGTTTTTT.